The entry below describes one TCR beta chain. Enrollees, about 18 to 89 years old, lived in 20 to 25 US areas. Cohort assignment relied on participant-reported clinical history. The data belong to a study of blood T cell repertoires in COVID-19. The wider study: T cells, B-cell-depleted T cells, or PBMCs supplied cDNA or gDNA.

V shed 3 bases and J shed 3 bases, with 16 bases lying between them. The CDR3 has 15 amino acids. Germline values: CDR1 SGHRS, CDR2 YFSETQ. Original analysis: Reference gene primer amplification gave nucleated cell count estimates. Produced via immunoSEQ multiplex PCR; TCRdb's table is partial and in-frame only. V and J calls and clone size come straight from that table; D and trimming were deduced from the DNA. The repertoire holds roughly 300,000 clones, with around 87% as singletons. The TCR was taken from a woman in her 30s who had recovered from COVID-19. Material for sequencing was PBMCs or T cells enriched from blood (not recorded which). This chain joins TRBV5-1 and TRBJ2-7, with a tentative D call TRBD1 (6 bases). The CDR3 reads CASSSTGSQSYEQYF. The CDR3 coding sequence is TGCGCCAGCAGCTCCACAGGGTCACAGAGCTACGAGCAGTACTTC.